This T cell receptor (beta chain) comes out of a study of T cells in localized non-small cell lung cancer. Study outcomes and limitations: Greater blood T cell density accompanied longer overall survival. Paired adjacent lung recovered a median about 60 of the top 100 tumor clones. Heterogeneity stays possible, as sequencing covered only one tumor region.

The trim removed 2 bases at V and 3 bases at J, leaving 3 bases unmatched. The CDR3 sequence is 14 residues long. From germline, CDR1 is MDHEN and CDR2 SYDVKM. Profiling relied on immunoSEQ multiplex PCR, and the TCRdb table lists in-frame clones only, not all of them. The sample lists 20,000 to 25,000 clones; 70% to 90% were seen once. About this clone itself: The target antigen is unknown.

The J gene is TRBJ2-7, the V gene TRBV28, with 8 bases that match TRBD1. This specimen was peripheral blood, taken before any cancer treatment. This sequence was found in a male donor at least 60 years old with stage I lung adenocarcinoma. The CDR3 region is CASSLQGAGYEQYF. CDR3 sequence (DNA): TGTGCCAGCAGTTTACAGGGGGCGGGCTACGAGCAGTACTTC. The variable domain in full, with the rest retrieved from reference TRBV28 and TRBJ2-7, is DVKVTQSSRYLVKRTGEKVFLECVQDMDHENMFWYRQDPGLGLRLIYFSYDVKMKEKGDIPEGYSVSREKKERFSLILESASTNQTSMYLCASSLQGAGYEQYFGPGTRLTVT.